This is a list of T cell receptor beta chains from one sample in a study of OX40 agonist ivuxolimab in advanced cancers. The table came from immunoSEQ multiplex PCR; TCRdb's copy has only in-frame clones and leaves some out. The data hold 80,000 to 130,000 clones, with about nine tenths observed a single time. The source was CD4+ or CD8+ T cells sorted from blood, collected in a trial of the OX40 agonist ivuxolimab. Every receptor here comes from an adult with an advanced solid tumor such as melanoma, head and neck, liver or kidney cancer. Each CDR3 is given with its conserved first and last residue. The D gene is left open where the match is weak. A clone size is listed for some rows: how often the clone was seen (once, few, many), or a class if it is expanded.

abundance: NA; j_gene: TRBJ2-2; v_gene: TRBV4-2; len: 17; d_gene: TRBD2; CDR3nt: TGTGCCAGCAGCCAAGATCAACTAGCGGAGAACACCGGGGAGCTGTTTTTT; CDR3aa: CASSQDQLAENTGELFF
abundance: NA; j_gene: TRBJ2-4; v_gene: TRBV11-1; len: 12; d_gene: NA; CDR3nt: TGTGCCAGCAGCGTACCGGAAAACATTCAGTACTTC; CDR3aa: CASSVPENIQYF
abundance: NA; j_gene: TRBJ2-7; v_gene: TRBV2; len: 15; d_gene: NA; CDR3nt: TGTGCCAGCAAACCCTTAAGACAGGTTGTCCACGAGCAGTACTTC; CDR3aa: CASKPLRQVVHEQYF
abundance: NA; j_gene: TRBJ1-1; v_gene: TRBV7-3; len: 16; d_gene: NA; CDR3nt: TGTGCCAGCAGCTTATTTGGCCCAGGGACGAACACTGAAGCTTTCTTT; CDR3aa: CASSLFGPGTNTEAFF
abundance: once; j_gene: TRBJ2-3; v_gene: TRBV29-1; len: 14; d_gene: NA; CDR3nt: TGCAGCGTTTCCAGAGGTTTAGGCACAGATACGCAGTATTTT; CDR3aa: CSVSRGLGTDTQYF
abundance: few; j_gene: TRBJ2-1; v_gene: TRBV11-2; len: 19; d_gene: TRBD2; CDR3nt: TGTGCCAGCAGCCGAACTTCGGGGACTAGCGGGAGGGCCAGGAATGAGCAGTTCTTC; CDR3aa: CASSRTSGTSGRARNEQFF
abundance: NA; j_gene: TRBJ1-1; v_gene: TRBV6-5; len: 13; d_gene: NA; CDR3nt: TGTGCCAGCAGTACCCAGGGGTGGGCTGAAGCTTTCTTT; CDR3aa: CASSTQGWAEAFF
abundance: NA; j_gene: TRBJ2-3; v_gene: TRBV2; len: 15; d_gene: TRBD2; CDR3nt: TGTGCCAGCAGTGCAGCGGGACTAGTTATTGATACGCAGTATTTT; CDR3aa: CASSAAGLVIDTQYF
abundance: NA; j_gene: TRBJ2-1; v_gene: TRBV30; len: 12; d_gene: NA; CDR3nt: TGTGCCTGGAGAGGCCAGGTCAATGAGCAGTTCTTC; CDR3aa: CAWRGQVNEQFF
abundance: NA; j_gene: TRBJ1-4; v_gene: TRBV2; len: 14; d_gene: TRBD1; CDR3nt: TGTGCCAGCAGCAGGGGGGGAGCTAATGAAAAACTGTTTTTT; CDR3aa: CASSRGGANEKLFF
abundance: NA; j_gene: TRBJ1-4; v_gene: TRBV7-8; len: 19; d_gene: NA; CDR3nt: TGTGCCAGCACCCGAAAGATCCACAGTGGGACGGCAACTAATGAAAAACTGTTTTTT; CDR3aa: CASTRKIHSGTATNEKLFF
abundance: NA; j_gene: TRBJ1-5; v_gene: TRBV12-2; len: 17; d_gene: NA; CDR3nt: TGTGCAAGTCGGTTAGGGAATATTCAGGGGGTCTGGCAGCCCCAGCATTTT; CDR3aa: CASRLGNIQGVWQPQHF
abundance: once; j_gene: TRBJ1-2; v_gene: TRBV4-2; len: 15; d_gene: NA; CDR3nt: TGTGCCAGCAGCCAAGATTCTAACAGCGCTTATGGCTACACCTTC; CDR3aa: CASSQDSNSAYGYTF
abundance: NA; j_gene: TRBJ2-5; v_gene: TRBV7-9; len: 13; d_gene: NA; CDR3nt: TGTGCCAGCAGCTTACTCCAGGGAGAGACCCAGTACTTC; CDR3aa: CASSLLQGETQYF
abundance: NA; j_gene: TRBJ2-1; v_gene: TRBV10-1; len: 17; d_gene: TRBD2; CDR3nt: TGCGCCAGCAGGCGGCTAGCGGGAGGGAAGGATAACAATGAGCAGTTCTTC; CDR3aa: CASRRLAGGKDNNEQFF
abundance: NA; j_gene: TRBJ2-1; v_gene: TRBV7-2; len: 15; d_gene: TRBD2; CDR3nt: TGTGCCAGCAGCTTAGCCACTAGCGGCTACAATGAGCAGTTCTTC; CDR3aa: CASSLATSGYNEQFF
abundance: NA; j_gene: TRBJ1-1; v_gene: TRBV7-9; len: 13; d_gene: NA; CDR3nt: TGTGCCAGCAGCTTTACAGTGAACACTGAAGCTTTCTTT; CDR3aa: CASSFTVNTEAFF
abundance: NA; j_gene: TRBJ2-3; v_gene: TRBV19; len: 14; d_gene: NA; CDR3nt: TGTGCCAGTAGCGGGGTGGCAGGGACAGATACGCAGTATTTT; CDR3aa: CASSGVAGTDTQYF
abundance: NA; j_gene: TRBJ1-5; v_gene: TRBV19; len: 17; d_gene: NA; CDR3nt: TGTGCCAGTAGTATAGGTGGGGGAAGGGCCCTAAATCAGCCCCAGCATTTT; CDR3aa: CASSIGGGRALNQPQHF
abundance: once; j_gene: TRBJ2-1; v_gene: TRBV29-1; len: 14; d_gene: TRBD2; CDR3nt: TGCAGCGTTAGGACTAGCGGGAGGGTCAATGAGCAGTTCTTC; CDR3aa: CSVRTSGRVNEQFF
abundance: NA; j_gene: TRBJ1-6; v_gene: TRBV2; len: 12; d_gene: NA; CDR3nt: TGTGCCAGCAGTGAGTGGCAATCACCCCTCCACTTT; CDR3aa: CASSEWQSPLHF
abundance: NA; j_gene: TRBJ2-5; v_gene: TRBV5-6; len: 14; d_gene: TRBD1; CDR3nt: TGTGCCACTTACCCCCAGGGGGAAGAAGAGACCCAGTACTTC; CDR3aa: CATYPQGEEETQYF
abundance: NA; j_gene: TRBJ2-7; v_gene: TRBV7-2; len: 16; d_gene: TRBD2; CDR3nt: TGTGCCAGCAGCTGGACTAGCGGGAGTTATGGCGTCGAGCAGTACTTC; CDR3aa: CASSWTSGSYGVEQYF